The sequence of this T cell receptor beta chain was determined in a study of blood T cell repertoires in COVID-19 (dated by TCRdb to 2020 to 2021). With respect to the entire study: The collaborator samples originated in the United States, Italy and Spain and spanned the acute and convalescent phases of COVID-19. The material from the prospective study consisted of cDNA or gDNA derived from T cells, B-cell-depleted T cells, or PBMCs. Subjects who had been exposed to COVID-19, were actively infected with it, or had recovered from it provided the deeply sampled blood TCRbeta repertoires that made up the dataset. The repertoires were made available in a free public database intended to serve as a resource for research on the immune response to SARS-CoV-2. The samples were drawn from two sources: the first 160 participants of the ongoing ImmuneRACE study, and 950 to 1,500 subjects contributed by 6 global collaborators. The sample metadata nearly always contained a de-identified subject ID, COVID-19 status, age in years and sex. Where HLA class I and class II types were available, the types were taken from metadata supplied by the sample provider, not from assay-based typing. Broad study findings and their caveats: Clinical and demographic metadata were provided uncurated, with the amount varying by source and participant.

Only a few counts were recorded for this clone. Its antigen is currently not known. Base-call qualities are not available, and no considerably larger clone is one nucleotide away. The immunoSEQ Assay, a bias-controlled multiplex PCR, was used to amplify TCRbeta CDR3 regions from genomic DNA. In the original analysis: The number of nucleated cells in each sample was estimated from the amplification of reference gene primers within the assay. Sequence reads were collapsed and filtered to measure the absolute abundance of every unique TCRbeta CDR3 rearrangement. For each sample, productive Simpson clonality was calculated as the square root of Simpson's diversity index over productive rearrangements. Here the immuneACCESS table is served through TCRdb, limited to in-frame sequences with V and J called. Missing clones are a known gap in these copies; in checked studies unresolved V genes cover under half, and the rest lacks a known reason. The V and J calls and the clone size are those of that table, but D and trimming were determined from the DNA. The sample records about 170,000 clones, roughly 80% of which are singletons. Jointly, the top ten make up around 8.1% of the sample.

Collaborating institutions collected whole blood in K2EDTA tubes following their own protocols. For TCRbeta analysis, collaborator samples were shipped as frozen whole blood, as isolated PBMCs, or as DNA extracted from either sample type. V is reduced by 2 bases and J by 3 bases, leaving a spacing of 8 bases between them. The CDR3 goes from the cysteine to the phenylalanine over 12 residues. The read is trimmed to its CDR3 DNA, 36 bases read in frame from base 1. Looking up the germline V gene (reference sequence) yields CDR1 GTSNPN and CDR2 SVGIG. The rearranged segments are TRBV30 and TRBJ2-7; the D segment could be TRBD1, given 5 matching bases. The clonotype was recovered from a man in his 60s with acute or convalescent COVID-19. The sample was peripheral blood. The CDR3 here reads CAWSPGFYEQYF. The nucleotide sequence is given as TGTGCCTGGAGTCCAGGGTTCTACGAGCAGTACTTC.